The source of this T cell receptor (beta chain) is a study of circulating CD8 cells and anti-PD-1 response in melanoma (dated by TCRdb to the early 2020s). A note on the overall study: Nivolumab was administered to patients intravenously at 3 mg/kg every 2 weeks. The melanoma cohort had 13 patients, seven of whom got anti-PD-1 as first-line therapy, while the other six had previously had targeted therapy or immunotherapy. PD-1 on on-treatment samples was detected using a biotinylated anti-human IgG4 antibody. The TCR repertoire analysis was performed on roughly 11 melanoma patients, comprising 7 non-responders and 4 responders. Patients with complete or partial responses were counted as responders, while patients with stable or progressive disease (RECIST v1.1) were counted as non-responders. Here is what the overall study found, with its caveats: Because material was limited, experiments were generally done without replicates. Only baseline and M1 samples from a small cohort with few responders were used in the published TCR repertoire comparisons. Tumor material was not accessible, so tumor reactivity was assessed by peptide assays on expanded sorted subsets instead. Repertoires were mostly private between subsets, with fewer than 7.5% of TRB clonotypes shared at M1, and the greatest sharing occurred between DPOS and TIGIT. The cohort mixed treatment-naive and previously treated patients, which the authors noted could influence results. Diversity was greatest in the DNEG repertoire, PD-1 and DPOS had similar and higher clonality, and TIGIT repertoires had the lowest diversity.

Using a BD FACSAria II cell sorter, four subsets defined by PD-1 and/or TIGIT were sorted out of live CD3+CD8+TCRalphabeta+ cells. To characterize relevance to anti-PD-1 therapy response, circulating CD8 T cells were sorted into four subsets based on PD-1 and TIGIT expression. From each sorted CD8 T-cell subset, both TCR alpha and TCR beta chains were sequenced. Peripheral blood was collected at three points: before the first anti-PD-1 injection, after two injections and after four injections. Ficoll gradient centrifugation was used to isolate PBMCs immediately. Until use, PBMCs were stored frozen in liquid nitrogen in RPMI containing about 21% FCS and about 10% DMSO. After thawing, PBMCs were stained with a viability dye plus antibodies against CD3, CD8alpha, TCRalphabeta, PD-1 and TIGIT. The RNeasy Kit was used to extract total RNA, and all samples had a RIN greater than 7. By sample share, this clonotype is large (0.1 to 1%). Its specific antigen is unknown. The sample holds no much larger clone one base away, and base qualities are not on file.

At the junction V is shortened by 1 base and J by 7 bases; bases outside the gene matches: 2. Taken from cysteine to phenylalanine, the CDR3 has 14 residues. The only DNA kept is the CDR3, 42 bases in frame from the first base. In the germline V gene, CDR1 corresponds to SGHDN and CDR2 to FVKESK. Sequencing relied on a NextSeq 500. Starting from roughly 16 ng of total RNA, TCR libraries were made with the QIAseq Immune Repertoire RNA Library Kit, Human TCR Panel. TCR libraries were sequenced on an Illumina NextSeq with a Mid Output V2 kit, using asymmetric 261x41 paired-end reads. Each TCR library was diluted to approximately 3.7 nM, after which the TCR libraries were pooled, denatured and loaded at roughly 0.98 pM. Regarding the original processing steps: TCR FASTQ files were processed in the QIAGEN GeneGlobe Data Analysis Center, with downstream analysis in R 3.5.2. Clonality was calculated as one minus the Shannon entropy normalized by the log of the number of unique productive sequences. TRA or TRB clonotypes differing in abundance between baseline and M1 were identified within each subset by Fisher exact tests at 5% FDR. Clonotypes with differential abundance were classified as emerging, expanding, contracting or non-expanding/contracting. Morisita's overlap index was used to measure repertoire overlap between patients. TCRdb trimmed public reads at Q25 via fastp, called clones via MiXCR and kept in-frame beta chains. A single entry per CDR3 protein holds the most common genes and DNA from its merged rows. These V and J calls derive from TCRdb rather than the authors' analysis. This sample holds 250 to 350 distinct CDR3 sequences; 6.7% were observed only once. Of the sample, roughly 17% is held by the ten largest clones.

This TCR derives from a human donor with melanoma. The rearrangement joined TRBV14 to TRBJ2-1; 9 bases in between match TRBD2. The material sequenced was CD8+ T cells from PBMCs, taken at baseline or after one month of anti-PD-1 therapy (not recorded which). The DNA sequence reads TGTGCCAGCAGCCAAGTGACTAGCGGAAATGAGCAGTTCTTC. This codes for CASSQVTSGNEQFF. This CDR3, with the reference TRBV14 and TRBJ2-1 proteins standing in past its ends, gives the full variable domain EAGVTQFPSHSVIEKGQTVTLRCDPISGHDNLYWYRRVMGKEIKFLLHFVKESKQDESGMPNNRFLAERTGGTYSTLKVQPAELEDSGVYFCASSQVTSGNEQFFGPGTRLTVL.